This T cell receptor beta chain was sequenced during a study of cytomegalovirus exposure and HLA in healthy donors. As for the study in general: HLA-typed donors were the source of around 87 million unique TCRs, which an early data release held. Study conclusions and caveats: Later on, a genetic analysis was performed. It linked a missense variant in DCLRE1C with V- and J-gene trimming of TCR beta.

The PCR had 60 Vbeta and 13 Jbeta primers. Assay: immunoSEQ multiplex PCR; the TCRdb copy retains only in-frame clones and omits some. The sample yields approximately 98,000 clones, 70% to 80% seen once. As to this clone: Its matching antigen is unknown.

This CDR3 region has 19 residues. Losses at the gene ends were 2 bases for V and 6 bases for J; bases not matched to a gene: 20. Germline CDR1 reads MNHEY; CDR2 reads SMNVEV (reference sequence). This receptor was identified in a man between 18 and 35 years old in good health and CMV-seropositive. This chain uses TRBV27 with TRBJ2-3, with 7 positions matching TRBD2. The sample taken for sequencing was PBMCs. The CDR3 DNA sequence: TGTGCCAGCAGTTTAATCGTCCCCGGCGGGGGAGACGTTGGGGATACGCAGTATTTT. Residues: CASSLIVPGGGDVGDTQYF.